Below are 12 T cell receptor beta chains sequenced from a single sample in a study of shared clonotypes between healthy human individuals. Generated by immunoSEQ multiplex PCR, the TCRdb table keeps only in-frame clones and is missing some. The data hold about 1.5 million clones, with 95% to 99% observed a single time. The sequencing input was naive CD4+ T cells sorted from blood. The subset denotes: CD45RA+ positively selected. The receptors derive from a man aged 25-40 years in good health.

Notes on this clone: One end of the junction is discordant with germline, which a read error may explain. The gene calls are TRBV27 and TRBJ1-4, with D perhaps matching TRBD1 (6 bases). This CDR3 comprises 16 residues. CDR1 is MNHEY, CDR2 SMNVEV, per germline (reference sequence). The CDR3 reads CARSISTGPVSEKLFF. The DNA of the CDR3 is TGTGCCCGCAGTATTTCGACAGGCCCCGTCAGTGAAAAACTGTTTTTT. The full variable domain, rest sourced from reference TRBV27 and TRBJ1-4, is EAQVTQNPRYLITVTGKKLTVTCSQNMNHEYMSWYRQDPGLGLRQIYYSMNVEVTDKGDVPEGYKVSRKEKRNFPLILESPSPNQTSLYFCARSISTGPVSEKLFFGSGTQLSVL.

The chain links TRBV4-3 to TRBJ2-1; TRBD2 aligns across 11 bases. The CDR3 runs to 16 residues. CDR1 is LGHNA, CDR2 YSLEER, per germline. V shed 3 bases and J 4 bases; nucleotides not matched to a gene: 5. The CDR3 sequence is CASSHRLAGGYNEQFF. As DNA, the CDR3 is TGCGCCAGCAGCCACAGGCTAGCGGGAGGTTACAATGAGCAGTTCTTC.

V and J are TRBV7-2 and TRBJ1-2; 8 positions match TRBD1. J gave up 7 bases and V 2 bases, and 12 bases lay outside the gene matches. In germline, CDR1 is SGHTA, CDR2 FQGNSA. The CDR3 length is 16 residues. The CDR3 nucleotides are TGTGCCAGCAGCTTAAGGGAGGACAGGGACAGAGCTGGCTACACCTTC. This codes for CASSLREDRDRAGYTF.

Only one count was recorded for this clone. The rearrangement links TRBV7-2 to TRBJ2-1; no firm D call. The germline V and J ends were trimmed by 4 bases and 4 bases, with 11 bases remaining between them. The germline CDR1 and CDR2 sequences are SGHTA and FQGNSA. The CDR3 consists of 14 residues. The CDR3 spells CASSYFNEYNEQFF. The CDR3 nucleotides are TGTGCCAGCAGCTACTTCAACGAGTACAATGAGCAGTTCTTC.

V and J are TRBV4-2 and TRBJ2-1, with D unresolved. V was clipped by 3 bases and J by 0 bases, with 12 bases between them. The CDR3 has 16 amino acids. Looked up from germline, CDR1 is LGHNA and CDR2 is YNFKEQ. CDR3 in amino acids: CASSHPGPSSYNEQFF. CDR3 DNA sequence: TGTGCCAGCAGCCATCCGGGCCCCAGCTCCTACAATGAGCAGTTCTTC.

The CDR3 nucleotides are TGTGCCAGCAGTGAACCAGGACAGTCGAACTATGGCTACACCTTC. It codes for CASSEPGQSNYGYTF. V usage is TRBV6-1 and J usage is TRBJ1-2; weak D call: TRBD1 (6 bases). The germline V gene has CDR1 MNHNS and CDR2 SASEGT. Between the trimmed V and J ends, which lost 2 bases and 2 bases, there was a span of 12 bases. CDR3 length: 15 amino acids.

Worth noting for this clone: Other DNA variants within this sample encode the same CDR3. This chain uses TRBV5-1 with TRBJ2-7, with a tentative D call TRBD1 (5 bases). This CDR3 has 14 residues. Germline CDR1 is SGHRS and CDR2 is YFSETQ. V was pared by 0 bases and J by 4 bases, with 11 bases between. The CDR3 DNA reads as TGCGCCAGCAGCTTGGAGACAGCCTCGTACGAGCAGTACTTC. The encoded protein is CASSLETASYEQYF. Combining the CDR3 with reference TRBV5-1 and TRBJ2-7 gives the whole variable domain KAGVTQTPRYLIKTRGQQVTLSCSPISGHRSVSWYQQTPGQGLQFLFEYFSETQRNKGNFPGRFSGRQFSNSRSEMNVSTLELGDSALYLCASSLETASYEQYFGPGTRLTVT.

The rearrangement uses TRBV4-3 and TRBJ1-2, with D unclear. V was pared by 3 bases and J by 0 bases, with 11 bases between. CDR3 size: 15 residues. From germline, CDR1 is LGHNA and CDR2 YSLEER. The CDR3 DNA follows: TGCGCCAGCAGCCAGAGAAGGGCCTCTAACTATGGCTACACCTTC. This sequence encodes CASSQRRASNYGYTF.

This clone was recorded a few times. V gene TRBV5-5 combines with J gene TRBJ2-2, with TRBD1 identical over 11 bases. With 2 bases clipped from V and 0 bases from J, the junction kept 6 bases outside the gene matches. The CDR3 is 18 amino acids. In germline, CDR1 is SGHKS, CDR2 YYEKEE (reference sequence). CDR3 sequence: CASSLYSGQGANTGELFF. Here the CDR3 DNA reads TGTGCCAGCAGCTTATATTCGGGACAGGGGGCGAACACCGGGGAGCTGTTTTTT.

V usage is TRBV6-5 and J usage is TRBJ2-7, with TRBD2 identical over 11 bases. From germline, CDR1 is MNHEY and CDR2 SVGAGI. V was clipped by 5 bases and J by 9 bases; unmatched bases: 6. The CDR3 sequence is 13 residues long. CDR3 sequence reads: CASSATSGEGQYF. Written as DNA, the CDR3 is TGTGCCAGCAGTGCGACTAGCGGGGAAGGGCAGTACTTC.

The genes are TRBV6-1 and TRBJ1-5, with 7 bases fitting TRBD1. Looked up from germline, CDR1 is MNHNS and CDR2 is SASEGT. This CDR3 has 15 residues. Unmatched junction bases numbered 9, after V lost 9 bases and J lost 1 base. This CDR3 is CASTQGSGSNQPQHF. In DNA form, the CDR3 reads TGTGCCAGTACACAGGGGTCAGGGAGCAATCAGCCCCAGCATTTT.

The chain recombines TRBV13 with TRBJ1-4; no definite D call. The V and J ends lost 2 bases and 7 bases respectively, with 5 bases between them. The CDR3 is 12 residues long. Germline V gene sequence: CDR1 PRHDT, CDR2 FYEKMQ (reference sequence). The CDR3 reads CASSLSAEKLFF. The CDR3 nucleotides are TGTGCCAGCAGCTTATCCGCTGAAAAACTGTTTTTT.